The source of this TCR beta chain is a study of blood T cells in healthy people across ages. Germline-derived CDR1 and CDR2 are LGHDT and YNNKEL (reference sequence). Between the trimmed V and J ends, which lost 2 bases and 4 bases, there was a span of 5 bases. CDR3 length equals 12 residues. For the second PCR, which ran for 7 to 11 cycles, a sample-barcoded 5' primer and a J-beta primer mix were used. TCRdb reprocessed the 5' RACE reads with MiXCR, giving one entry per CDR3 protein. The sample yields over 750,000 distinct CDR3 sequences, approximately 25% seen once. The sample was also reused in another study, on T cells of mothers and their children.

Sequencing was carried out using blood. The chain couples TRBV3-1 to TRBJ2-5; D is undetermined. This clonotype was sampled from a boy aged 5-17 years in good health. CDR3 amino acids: CASSQLRETQYF. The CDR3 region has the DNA TGTGCCAGCAGCCAATTGCGAGAGACCCAGTACTTC.